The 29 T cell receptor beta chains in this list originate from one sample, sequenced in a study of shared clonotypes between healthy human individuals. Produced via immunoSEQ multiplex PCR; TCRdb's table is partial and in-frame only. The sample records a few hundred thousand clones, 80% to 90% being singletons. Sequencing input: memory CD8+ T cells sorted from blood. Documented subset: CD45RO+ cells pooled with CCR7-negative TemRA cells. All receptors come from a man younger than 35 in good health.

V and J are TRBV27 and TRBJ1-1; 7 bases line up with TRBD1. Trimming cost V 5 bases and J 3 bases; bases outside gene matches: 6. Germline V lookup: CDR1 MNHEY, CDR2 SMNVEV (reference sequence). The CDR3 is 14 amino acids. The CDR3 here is CASSQQGTYTEAFF. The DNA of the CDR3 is TGTGCCAGCAGTCAACAGGGGACCTACACTGAAGCTTTCTTT.

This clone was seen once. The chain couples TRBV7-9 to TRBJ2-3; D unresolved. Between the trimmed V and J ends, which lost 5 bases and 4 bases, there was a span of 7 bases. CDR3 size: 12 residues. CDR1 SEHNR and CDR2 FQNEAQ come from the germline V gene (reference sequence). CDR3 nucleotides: TGTGCCAGCAGCACCAGCCCAGATACGCAGTATTTT. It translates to CASSTSPDTQYF.

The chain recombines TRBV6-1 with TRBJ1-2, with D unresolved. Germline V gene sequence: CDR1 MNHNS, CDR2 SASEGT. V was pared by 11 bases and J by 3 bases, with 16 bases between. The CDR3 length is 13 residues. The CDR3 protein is CAHDFPRDYGYTF. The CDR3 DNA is TGTGCCCACGATTTTCCGCGGGACTATGGCTACACCTTC.

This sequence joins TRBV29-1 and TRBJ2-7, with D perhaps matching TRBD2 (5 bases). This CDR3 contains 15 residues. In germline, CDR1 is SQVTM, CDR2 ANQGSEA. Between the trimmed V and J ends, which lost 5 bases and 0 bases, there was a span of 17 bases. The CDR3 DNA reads TGCAGCGTTTTTAGCCCGGTGGGGAGCTCCTACGAGCAGTACTTC. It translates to CSVFSPVGSSYEQYF.

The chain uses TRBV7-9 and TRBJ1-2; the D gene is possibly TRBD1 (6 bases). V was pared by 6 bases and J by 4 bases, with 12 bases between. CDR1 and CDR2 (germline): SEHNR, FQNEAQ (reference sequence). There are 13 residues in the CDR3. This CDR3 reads CASRPGAIYGYTF. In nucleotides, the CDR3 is TGTGCCAGCAGACCGGGGGCAATCTATGGCTACACCTTC. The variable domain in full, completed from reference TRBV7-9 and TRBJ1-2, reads DTGVSQNPRHKITKRGQNVTFRCDPISEHNRLYWYRQTLGQGPEFLTYFQNEAQLEKSRLLSDRFSAERPKGSFSTLEIQRTEQGDSAMYLCASRPGAIYGYTFGSGTRLTVV.

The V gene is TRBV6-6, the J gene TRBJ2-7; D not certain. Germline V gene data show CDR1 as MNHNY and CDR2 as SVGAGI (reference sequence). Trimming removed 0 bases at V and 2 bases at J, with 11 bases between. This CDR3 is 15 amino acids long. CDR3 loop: CASSYSLDQTYEQYF. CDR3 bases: TGTGCCAGCAGTTACTCGCTGGACCAAACCTACGAGCAGTACTTC.

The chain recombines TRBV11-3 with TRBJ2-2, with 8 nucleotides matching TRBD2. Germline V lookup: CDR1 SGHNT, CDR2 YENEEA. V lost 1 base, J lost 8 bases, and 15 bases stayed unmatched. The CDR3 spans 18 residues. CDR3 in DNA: TGTGCCAGCAGCTTAGTACCAGCGGGAGTAACACCGGCGGGGGAGCTGTTTTTT. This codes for CASSLVPAGVTPAGELFF.

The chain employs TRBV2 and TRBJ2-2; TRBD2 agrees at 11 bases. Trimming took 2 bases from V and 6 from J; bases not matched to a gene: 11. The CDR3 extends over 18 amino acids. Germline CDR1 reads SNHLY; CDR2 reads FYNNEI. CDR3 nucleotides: TGTGCCAGCAGTGAAAGGCTAGCGGGGGGCGACGGTCCCGGGGAGCTGTTTTTT. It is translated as CASSERLAGGDGPGELFF.

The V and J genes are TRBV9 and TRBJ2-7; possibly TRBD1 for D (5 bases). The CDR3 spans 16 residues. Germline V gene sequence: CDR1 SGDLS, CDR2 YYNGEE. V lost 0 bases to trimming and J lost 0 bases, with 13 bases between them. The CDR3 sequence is CASSVAAGPISYEQYF. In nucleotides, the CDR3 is TGTGCCAGCAGCGTAGCGGCAGGGCCGATCTCCTACGAGCAGTACTTC. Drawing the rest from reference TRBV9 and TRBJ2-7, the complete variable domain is DSGVTQTPKHLITATGQRVTLRCSPRSGDLSVYWYQQSLDQGLQFLIQYYNGEERAKGNILERFSAQQFPDLHSELNLSSLELGDSALYFCASSVAAGPISYEQYFGPGTRLTVT.

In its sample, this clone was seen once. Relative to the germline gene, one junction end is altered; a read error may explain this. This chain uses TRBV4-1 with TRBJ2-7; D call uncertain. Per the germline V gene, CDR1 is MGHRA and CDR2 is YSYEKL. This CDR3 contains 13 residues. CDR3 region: CASSQVTSYKQYF. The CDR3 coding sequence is TGCGCCAGCAGCCAAGTGACGAGCTACAAGCAGTACTTC.

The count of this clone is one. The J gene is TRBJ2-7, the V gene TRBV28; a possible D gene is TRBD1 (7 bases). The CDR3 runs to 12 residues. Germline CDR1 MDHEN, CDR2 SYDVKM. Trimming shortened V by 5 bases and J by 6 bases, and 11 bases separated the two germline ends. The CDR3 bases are TGTGCCAGCAGTCGACAGGGACTCGAGCAGTACTTC. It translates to CASSRQGLEQYF.

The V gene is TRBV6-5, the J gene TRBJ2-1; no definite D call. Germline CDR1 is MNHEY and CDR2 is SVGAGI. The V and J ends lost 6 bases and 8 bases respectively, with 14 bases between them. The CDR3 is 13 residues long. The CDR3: CASSDQASHEQFF. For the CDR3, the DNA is TGTGCCAGCAGCGACCAAGCAAGCCATGAGCAGTTCTTC.

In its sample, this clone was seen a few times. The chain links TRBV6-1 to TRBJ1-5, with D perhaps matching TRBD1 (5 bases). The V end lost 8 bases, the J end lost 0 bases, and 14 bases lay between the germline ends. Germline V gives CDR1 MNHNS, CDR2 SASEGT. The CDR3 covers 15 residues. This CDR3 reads CASERQPDSNQPQHF. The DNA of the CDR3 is TGTGCCAGCGAAAGACAGCCTGATAGCAATCAGCCCCAGCATTTT.

The CDR3 nucleotides read TGTGCCAGCAGTGAAGGGACGAGCTCCTACAATGAGCAGTTCTTC. It yields the protein CASSEGTSSYNEQFF. The genes are TRBV6-1 and TRBJ2-1; D is uncertain. CDR3 length equals 15 residues. CDR1 and CDR2 from the germline V gene are MNHNS and SASEGT. Trimming took 1 base from V and 0 from J, leaving 7 bases between them.

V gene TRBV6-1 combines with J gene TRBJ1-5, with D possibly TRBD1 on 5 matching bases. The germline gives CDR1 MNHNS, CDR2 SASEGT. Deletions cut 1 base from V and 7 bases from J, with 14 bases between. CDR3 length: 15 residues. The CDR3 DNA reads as TGTGCCAGCAGTGAAGGTCCGGGGGGTAGGCAGCCCCAGCATTTT. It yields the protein CASSEGPGGRQPQHF.

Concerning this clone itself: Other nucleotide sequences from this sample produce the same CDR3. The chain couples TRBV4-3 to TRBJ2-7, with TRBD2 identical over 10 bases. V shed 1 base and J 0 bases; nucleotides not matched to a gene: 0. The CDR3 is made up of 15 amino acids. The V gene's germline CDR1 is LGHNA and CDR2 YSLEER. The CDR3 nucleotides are TGCGCCAGCAGCCAAGGACTAGCGGGCTCCTACGAGCAGTACTTC. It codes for CASSQGLAGSYEQYF.

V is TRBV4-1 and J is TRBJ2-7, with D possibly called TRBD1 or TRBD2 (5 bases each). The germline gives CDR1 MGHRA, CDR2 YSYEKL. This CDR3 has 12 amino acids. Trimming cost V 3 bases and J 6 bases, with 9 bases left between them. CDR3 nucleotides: TGCGCCAGCAGCCACCCTGGGGGCGAGCAGTACTTC. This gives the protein CASSHPGGEQYF.

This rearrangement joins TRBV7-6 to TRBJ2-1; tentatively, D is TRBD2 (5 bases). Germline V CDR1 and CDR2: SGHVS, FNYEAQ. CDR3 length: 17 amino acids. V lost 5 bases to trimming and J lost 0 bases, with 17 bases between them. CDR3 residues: CASSVKGSGNSYNEQFF. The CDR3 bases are TGTGCCAGCAGCGTCAAGGGTTCGGGGAACTCCTACAATGAGCAGTTCTTC. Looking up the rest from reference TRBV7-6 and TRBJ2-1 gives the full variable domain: GAGVSQSPRYKVTKRGQDVALRCDPISGHVSLYWYRQALGQGPEFLTYFNYEAQQDKSGLPNDRFSAERPEGSISTLTIQRTEQRDSAMYRCASSVKGSGNSYNEQFFGPGTRLTVL.

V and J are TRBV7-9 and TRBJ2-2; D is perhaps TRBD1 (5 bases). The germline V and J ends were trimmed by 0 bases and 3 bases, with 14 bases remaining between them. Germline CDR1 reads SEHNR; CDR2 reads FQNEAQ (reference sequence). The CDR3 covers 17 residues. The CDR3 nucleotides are TGTGCCAGCAGCTTAGCTTCGACAGAAAGGGACACCGGGGAGCTGTTTTTT. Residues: CASSLASTERDTGELFF.

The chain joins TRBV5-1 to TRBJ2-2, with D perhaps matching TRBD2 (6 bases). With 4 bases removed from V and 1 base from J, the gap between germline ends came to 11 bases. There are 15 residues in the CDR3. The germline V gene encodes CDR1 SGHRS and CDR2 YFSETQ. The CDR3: CASSPLGGNTGELFF. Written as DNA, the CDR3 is TGCGCCAGCAGCCCGTTGGGAGGGAACACCGGGGAGCTGTTTTTT.

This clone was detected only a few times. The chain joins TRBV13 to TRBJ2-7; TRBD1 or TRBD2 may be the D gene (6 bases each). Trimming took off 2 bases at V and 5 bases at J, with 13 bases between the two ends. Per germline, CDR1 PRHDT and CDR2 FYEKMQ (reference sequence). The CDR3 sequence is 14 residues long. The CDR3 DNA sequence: TGTGCCAGCAGCTTATTGCCGGGGGCTGACGAGCAGTACTTC. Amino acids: CASSLLPGADEQYF. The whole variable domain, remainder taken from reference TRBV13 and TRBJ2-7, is AAGVIQSPRHLIKEKRETATLKCYPIPRHDTVYWYQQGPGQDPQFLISFYEKMQSDKGSIPDRFSAQQFSDYHSELNMSSLELGDSALYFCASSLLPGADEQYFGPGTRLTVT.

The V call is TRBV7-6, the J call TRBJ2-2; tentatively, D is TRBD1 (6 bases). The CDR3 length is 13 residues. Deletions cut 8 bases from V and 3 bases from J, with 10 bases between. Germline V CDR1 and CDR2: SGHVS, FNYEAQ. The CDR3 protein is CASEGDHTGELFF. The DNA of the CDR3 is TGTGCCAGCGAGGGGGATCACACCGGGGAGCTGTTTTTT.

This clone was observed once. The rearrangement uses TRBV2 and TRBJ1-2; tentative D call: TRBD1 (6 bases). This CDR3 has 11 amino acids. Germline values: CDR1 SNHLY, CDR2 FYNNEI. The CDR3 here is CAAGVGYGYTF. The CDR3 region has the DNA TGTGCAGCAGGGGTCGGCTATGGCTACACCTTC.

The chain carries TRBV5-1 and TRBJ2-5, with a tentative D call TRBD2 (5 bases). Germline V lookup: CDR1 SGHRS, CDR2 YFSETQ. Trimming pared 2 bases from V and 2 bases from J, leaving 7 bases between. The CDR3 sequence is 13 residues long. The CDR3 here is CASSFSVQETQYF. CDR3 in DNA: TGCGCCAGCAGCTTTAGCGTGCAAGAGACCCAGTACTTC.

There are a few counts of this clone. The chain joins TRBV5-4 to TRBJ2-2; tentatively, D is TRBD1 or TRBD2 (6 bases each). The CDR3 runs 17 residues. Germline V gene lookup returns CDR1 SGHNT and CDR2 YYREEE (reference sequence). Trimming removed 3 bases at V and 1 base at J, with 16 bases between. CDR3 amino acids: CASSYRLGGWNTGELFF. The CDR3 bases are TGTGCCAGCAGCTATCGGTTGGGGGGCTGGAACACCGGGGAGCTGTTTTTT.

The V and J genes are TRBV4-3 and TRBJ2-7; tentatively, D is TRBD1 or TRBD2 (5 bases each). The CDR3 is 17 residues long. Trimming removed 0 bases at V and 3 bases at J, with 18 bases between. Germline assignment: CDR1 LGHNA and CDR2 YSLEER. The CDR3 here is CASSQEAQGVWFYEQYF. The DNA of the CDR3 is TGCGCCAGCAGCCAAGAGGCTCAGGGAGTGTGGTTCTACGAGCAGTACTTC.

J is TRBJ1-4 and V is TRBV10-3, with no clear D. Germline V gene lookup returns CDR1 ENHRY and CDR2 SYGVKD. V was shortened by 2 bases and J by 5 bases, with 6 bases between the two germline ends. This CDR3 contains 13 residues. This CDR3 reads CAISEGANEKLFF. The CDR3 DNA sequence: TGTGCCATCAGTGAGGGCGCCAATGAAAAACTGTTTTTT.

The CDR3 nucleotides are TGTGCCAGCAGTTCGGTGGGGTCGGGCACCGGGGAGCTGTTTTTT. It encodes CASSSVGSGTGELFF. The J gene is TRBJ2-2, the V gene TRBV6-6, with D unresolved. Germline V gene data show CDR1 as MNHNY and CDR2 as SVGAGI (reference sequence). The CDR3 has 15 residues. Trimming took off 4 bases at V and 4 bases at J, with 13 bases between the two ends.

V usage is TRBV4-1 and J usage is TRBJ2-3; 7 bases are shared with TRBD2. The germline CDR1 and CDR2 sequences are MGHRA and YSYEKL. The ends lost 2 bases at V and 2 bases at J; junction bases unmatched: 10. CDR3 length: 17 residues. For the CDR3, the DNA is TGCGCCAGCAGCCAAATTGTGTCTAGCGGACCCACAGATACGCAGTATTTT. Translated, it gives CASSQIVSSGPTDTQYF.